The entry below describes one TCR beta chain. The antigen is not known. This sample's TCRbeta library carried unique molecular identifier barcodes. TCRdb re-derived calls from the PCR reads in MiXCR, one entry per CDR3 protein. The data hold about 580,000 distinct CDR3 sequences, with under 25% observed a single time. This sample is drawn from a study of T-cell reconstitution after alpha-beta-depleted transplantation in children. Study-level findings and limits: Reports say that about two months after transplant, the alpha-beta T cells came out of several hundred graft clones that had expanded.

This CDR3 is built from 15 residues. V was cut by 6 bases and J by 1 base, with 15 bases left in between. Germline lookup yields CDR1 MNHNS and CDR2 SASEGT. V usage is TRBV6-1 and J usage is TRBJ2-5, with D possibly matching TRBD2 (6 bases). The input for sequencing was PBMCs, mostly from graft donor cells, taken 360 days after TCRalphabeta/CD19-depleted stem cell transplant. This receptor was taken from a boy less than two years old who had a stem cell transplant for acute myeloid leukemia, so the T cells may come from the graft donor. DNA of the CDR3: TGTGCCAGCAGCTTTATCGGCGGGGCCCAAGAGACCCAGTACTTC. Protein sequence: CASSFIGGAQETQYF.